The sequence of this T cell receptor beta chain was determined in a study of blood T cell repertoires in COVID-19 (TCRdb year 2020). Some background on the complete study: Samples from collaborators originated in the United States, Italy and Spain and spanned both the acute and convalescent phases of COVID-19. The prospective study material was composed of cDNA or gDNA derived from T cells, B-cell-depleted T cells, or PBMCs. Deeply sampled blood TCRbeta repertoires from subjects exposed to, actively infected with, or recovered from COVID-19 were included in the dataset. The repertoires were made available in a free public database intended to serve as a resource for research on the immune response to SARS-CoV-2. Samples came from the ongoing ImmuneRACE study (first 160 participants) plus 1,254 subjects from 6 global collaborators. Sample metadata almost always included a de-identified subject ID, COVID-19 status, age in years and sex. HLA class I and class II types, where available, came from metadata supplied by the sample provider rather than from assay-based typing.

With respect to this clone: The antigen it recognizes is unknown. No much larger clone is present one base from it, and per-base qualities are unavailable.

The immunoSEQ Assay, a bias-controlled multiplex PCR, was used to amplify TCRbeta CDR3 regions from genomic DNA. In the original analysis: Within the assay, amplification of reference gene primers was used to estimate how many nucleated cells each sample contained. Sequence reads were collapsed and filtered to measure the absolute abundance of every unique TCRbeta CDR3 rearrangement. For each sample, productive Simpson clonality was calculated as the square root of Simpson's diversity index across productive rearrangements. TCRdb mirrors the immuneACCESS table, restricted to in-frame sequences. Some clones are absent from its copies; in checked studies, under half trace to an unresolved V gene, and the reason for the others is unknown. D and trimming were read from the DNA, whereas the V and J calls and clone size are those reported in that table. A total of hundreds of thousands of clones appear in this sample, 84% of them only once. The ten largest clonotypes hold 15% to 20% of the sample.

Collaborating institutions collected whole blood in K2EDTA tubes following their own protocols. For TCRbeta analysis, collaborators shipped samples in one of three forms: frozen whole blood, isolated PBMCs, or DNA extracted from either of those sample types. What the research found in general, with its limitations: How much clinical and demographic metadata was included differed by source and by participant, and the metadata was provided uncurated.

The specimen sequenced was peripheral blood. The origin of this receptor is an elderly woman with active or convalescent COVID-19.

The DNA sequence is TGTGCCAGCAGCGGCCCGCAGGCAGATACGCAGTATTTT. It encodes CASSGPQADTQYF. The V and J segments used are TRBV5-4 and TRBJ2-3; the D gene cannot be resolved reliably. Inclusive of the bounding cysteine and phenylalanine, the CDR3 is 13 residues long. Only CDR3 DNA is held: 39 bases, read in frame from base 1. CDR1 SGHNT and CDR2 YYREEE were looked up in the germline V gene (reference sequence). V is clipped by 4 bases and J by 4 bases, and the sequence between their germline boundaries is 10 bases long.